This T cell receptor (beta chain) was identified during a study of CD8+ T cells in alopecia areata. Study summary: Tofacitinib therapy lasting 6 to 18 months was followed by 6 months off drug.

CDR1 is SNHLY, CDR2 FYNNEI, per germline. V shed 6 bases and J shed 2 bases, with 9 bases lying between them. This CDR3 has 13 amino acids. Study outcomes and limitations: The study also sequences resident alphabeta T cells of normal skin in scalp samples.

RNA, once extracted, was reverse transcribed into cDNA for use as the sequencing template. Sequencing was performed with immunoSEQ multiplex PCR; in TCRdb, only in-frame clones are kept and a portion is missing. The table lists more than 95,000 clones, 41% of them singletons. Sorted out of PBMCs were CD4+ T cells and CD8+ T cells. This clone was seen a handful of times. Its target is unknown. The sequencing input was CD4+ T cells sorted from blood. This TCR derives from a human donor with alopecia areata. The chain uses TRBV2 and TRBJ2-3, with TRBD2 as a possible D gene (6 bases). Written as DNA, the CDR3 is TGTGCCAGCAGGCTAGCGTTCACAGATACGCAGTATTTT. This translates into CASRLAFTDTQYF.